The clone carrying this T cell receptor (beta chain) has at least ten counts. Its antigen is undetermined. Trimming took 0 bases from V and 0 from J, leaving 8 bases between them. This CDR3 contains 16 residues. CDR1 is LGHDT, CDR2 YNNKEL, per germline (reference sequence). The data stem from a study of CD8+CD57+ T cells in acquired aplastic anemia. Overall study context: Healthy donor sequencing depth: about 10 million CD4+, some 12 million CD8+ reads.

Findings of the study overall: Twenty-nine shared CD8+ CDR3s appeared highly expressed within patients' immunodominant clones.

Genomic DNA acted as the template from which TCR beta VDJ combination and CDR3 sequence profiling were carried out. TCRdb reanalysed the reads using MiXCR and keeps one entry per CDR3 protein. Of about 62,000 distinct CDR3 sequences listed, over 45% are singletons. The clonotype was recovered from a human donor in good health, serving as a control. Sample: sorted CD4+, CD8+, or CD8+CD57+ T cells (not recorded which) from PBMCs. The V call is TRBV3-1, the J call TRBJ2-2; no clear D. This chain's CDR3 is CASSQDRTANTGELFF. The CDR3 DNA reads TGTGCCAGCAGCCAAGATCGTACAGCGAACACCGGGGAGCTGTTTTTT.